These 21 T cell receptor beta chains came from one sample sequenced in a study of CD8 T cells in Susac syndrome. Random hexamers were used to reverse transcribe an amount of about 0.45 to 1 ug RNA. TCRdb redid the calling of the immunoSEQ multiplex PCR reads with MiXCR, one entry per CDR3 protein. The sample carries some 220,000 distinct CDR3 sequences, 95% recorded once. The sequencing sample was made of CD4+ T cells from PBMCs. These receptors were collected from a human donor with multiple sclerosis.

This sequence joins TRBV11-2 and TRBJ2-3; D gene uncertain. Trimming left V 4 bases short and J 4 bases short, with 9 bases between. The CDR3 runs to 13 residues. CDR1 is SGHAT and CDR2 is FQNNGV in the germline V gene. In DNA, the CDR3 is TGTGCCAGCAGCTGGTTAGCCGCAGATACGCAGTATTTT. Translated, it gives CASSWLAADTQYF.

The chain carries TRBV27 and TRBJ1-5; no definite D call. CDR1 and CDR2 (germline): MNHEY, SMNVEV (reference sequence). This CDR3 has 16 residues. The V and J ends lost 2 bases and 1 base respectively, with 12 bases between them. The CDR3 here is CASSLDGPRSNQPQHF. The CDR3 nucleotides read TGTGCCAGCAGTTTAGACGGACCCAGGAGCAATCAGCCCCAGCATTTT.

J is TRBJ1-1 and V is TRBV2; 7 nucleotides align to TRBD1. The V segment lost 8 bases and the J segment 4 bases; nucleotides outside the gene matches: 10. CDR1 is SNHLY, CDR2 FYNNEI, per germline. The CDR3 loop spans 14 amino acids. CDR3 sequence (DNA): TGTGCCAGCCAAGAGACAGGGCGGGTCACTGAAGCTTTCTTT. This encodes CASQETGRVTEAFF.

This clonotype was picked up one time. The chain uses TRBV4-1 and TRBJ2-1; possibly TRBD2 for D (6 bases). This CDR3 region has 17 residues. Deletions cut 1 base from V and 0 bases from J, with 13 bases between. Looked up from germline, CDR1 is MGHRA and CDR2 is YSYEKL. CDR3 bases: TGCGCCAGCAGCCAAGTCTGGGAGGCCAGCTCCTACAATGAGCAGTTCTTC. This codes for CASSQVWEASSYNEQFF.

The V and J genes are TRBV28 and TRBJ2-6; D is uncertain. Germline loops: CDR1 MDHEN, CDR2 SYDVKM. The V end lost 3 bases, the J end lost 0 bases, and 9 bases lay between the germline ends. CDR3 size: 16 residues. CDR3 loop: CASSFIVGSGANVLTF. The CDR3 coding sequence is TGTGCCAGCAGTTTTATTGTCGGCTCTGGGGCCAACGTCCTGACTTTC. Filled out from reference TRBV28 and TRBJ2-6, the complete variable domain reads DVKVTQSSRYLVKRTGEKVFLECVQDMDHENMFWYRQDPGLGLRLIYFSYDVKMKEKGDIPEGYSVSREKKERFSLILESASTNQTSMYLCASSFIVGSGANVLTFGAGSRLTVL.

The chain couples TRBV28 to TRBJ2-7; TRBD2 matches at 11 bases. The germline V gene encodes CDR1 MDHEN and CDR2 SYDVKM. With V trimmed by 5 bases and J by 6 bases, 9 bases remained unmatched. The CDR3 has 15 amino acids. CDR3 bases: TGTGCCAGCAGTCCCTTAGCGGGAGGGCCGGGCGAGCAGTACTTC. Its translation is CASSPLAGGPGEQYF.

The V gene is TRBV15, the J gene TRBJ2-1; unclear D gene. CDR3 length equals 13 residues. In germline, CDR1 is LNHNV, CDR2 YYDKDF (reference sequence). Trimming took off 9 bases at V and 0 bases at J, with 9 bases between the two ends. The CDR3 region has the DNA TGTGCCACAACCCACGGCTCCTACAATGAGCAGTTCTTC. Amino acid sequence: CATTHGSYNEQFF.

V is TRBV9 and J is TRBJ2-2, with D possibly TRBD2 on 6 matching bases. The CDR3 covers 15 residues. Germline-derived CDR1 and CDR2 are SGDLS and YYNGEE. The V and J ends lost 3 bases and 4 bases respectively, with 13 bases between them. The CDR3 nucleotides read TGTGCCAGCAGCGCACCCGGGACTTTCACCGGGGAGCTGTTTTTT. This encodes CASSAPGTFTGELFF.

This chain connects TRBV6-2 or TRBV6-3 to TRBJ1-5, with D unclear. Trimming removed 5 bases at V and 0 bases at J, with 5 bases between. This CDR3 comprises 13 residues. Germline CDR1 is MNHEY and CDR2 is SVGEGT. The CDR3 coding sequence is TGTGCCAGCAGTCTTACTAGCAATCAGCCCCAGCATTTT. This encodes CASSLTSNQPQHF.

V is TRBV3-1 and J is TRBJ1-1; no definite D call. The CDR3 totals 13 residues. The germline V and J ends were trimmed by 0 bases and 5 bases, with 7 bases remaining between them. Germline V gene lookup returns CDR1 LGHDT and CDR2 YNNKEL (reference sequence). The CDR3 DNA reads as TGTGCCAGCAGCCAAGAGGAAAGAACTGAAGCTTTCTTT. Its translation: CASSQEERTEAFF.

This clonotype came up once. The chain uses TRBV3-1 and TRBJ2-3, with a weak D call TRBD1 (5 bases). Germline V lookup: CDR1 LGHDT, CDR2 YNNKEL (reference sequence). Deletions cut 1 base from V and 2 bases from J, with 7 bases between. The CDR3 covers 14 residues. The CDR3 nucleotides are TGTGCCAGCAGCCAAGGACAGAACACAGATACGCAGTATTTT. As protein: CASSQGQNTDTQYF.

The genes are TRBV20-1 and TRBJ2-7; possibly TRBD2 for D (6 bases). CDR3 size: 13 residues. Per germline, CDR1 DFQATT and CDR2 SNEGSKA (reference sequence). Trimming shortened V by 4 bases and J by 0 bases, and 10 bases separated the two germline ends. The CDR3: CSAMGGPSYEQYF. CDR3 DNA: TGCAGTGCTATGGGGGGTCCCTCCTACGAGCAGTACTTC.

V usage is TRBV21-1 and J usage is TRBJ1-3. TRBV21-1 counts as a pseudogene. The CDR3 length is 12 residues. The CDR3 here is CASSKAENTIYF. DNA of the CDR3: TGTGCCAGCAGCAAAGCGGAAAACACCATATATTTT.

The rearrangement links TRBV15 to TRBJ2-5; D may be TRBD2 (6 bases). The CDR3 loop spans 13 amino acids. CDR1 and CDR2 from the germline V gene are LNHNV and YYDKDF (reference sequence). The germline V and J ends were trimmed by 1 base and 5 bases, with 8 bases remaining between them. CDR3 DNA sequence: TGTGCCACCAGCAGAGCTAGCGTGGAGACCCAGTACTTC. The encoded protein is CATSRASVETQYF.

CDR3 coding DNA: TGTGCCAGCAGCGCACAGGACAGGATCTACGAGCAGTACTTC. This codes for CASSAQDRIYEQYF. This sequence joins TRBV11-2 and TRBJ2-7; 7 bases align to TRBD1. The V and J ends lost 5 bases and 3 bases, in that order; junction bases with no gene match: 7. The germline CDR1 and CDR2 sequences are SGHAT and FQNNGV. The CDR3 loop spans 14 amino acids.

The rearrangement uses TRBV28 and TRBJ1-4; tentative D call: TRBD1 (5 bases). CDR3 length: 15 residues. Germline CDR1 is MDHEN and CDR2 is SYDVKM. With 8 bases removed from V and 0 bases from J, the gap between germline ends came to 13 bases. The CDR3 DNA sequence: TGTGCCAGCGGTGGCGGGGCTGCAACTAATGAAAAACTGTTTTTT. This translates into CASGGGAATNEKLFF. The variable domain in full, completed from reference TRBV28 and TRBJ1-4, reads DVKVTQSSRYLVKRTGEKVFLECVQDMDHENMFWYRQDPGLGLRLIYFSYDVKMKEKGDIPEGYSVSREKKERFSLILESASTNQTSMYLCASGGGAATNEKLFFGSGTQLSVL.

The chain is built from TRBV20-1 and TRBJ2-1, with no clear D. V lost 2 bases, J lost 5 bases, and 10 bases lay in between. CDR1 is DFQATT and CDR2 is SNEGSKA in the germline V gene (reference sequence). The CDR3 covers 13 residues. The CDR3 DNA is TGCAGTGCTAGAAGTACCGTACACAATGAGCAGTTCTTC. Protein: CSARSTVHNEQFF.

V and J are TRBV27 and TRBJ2-7, with unresolved D. Trimming took 5 bases from V and 6 from J, leaving 14 bases between them. Germline lookup yields CDR1 MNHEY and CDR2 SMNVEV (reference sequence). The CDR3 runs to 13 residues. CDR3 protein: CASSAGPRGEQYF. For the CDR3, the DNA is TGTGCCAGCAGTGCCGGTCCTCGTGGCGAGCAGTACTTC.

The rearrangement links TRBV5-4 to TRBJ2-1; no firm D call. The CDR3 loop spans 15 amino acids. V was clipped by 0 bases and J by 0 bases, with 7 bases between them. Germline lookup yields CDR1 SGHNT and CDR2 YYREEE (reference sequence). The DNA for the CDR3 is TGTGCCAGCAGCTTGGATCCGGGCTCCTACAATGAGCAGTTCTTC. Amino acid sequence: CASSLDPGSYNEQFF.

The rearrangement links TRBV24-1 to TRBJ2-3; D is undetermined. CDR3 length equals 13 residues. Per the germline V gene, CDR1 is KGHDR and CDR2 is SFDVKD. V was shortened by 4 bases and J by 0 bases, with 4 bases between the two germline ends. Here the CDR3 reads CATSEASTDTQYF. The CDR3 coding sequence is TGTGCCACCAGTGAGGCCAGCACAGATACGCAGTATTTT.

The chain employs TRBV27 and TRBJ2-1, with 7 bases identical to TRBD1. The V and J ends lost 6 bases and 4 bases, in that order; junction bases with no gene match: 12. The CDR3 spans 16 residues. Germline V CDR1 and CDR2: MNHEY, SMNVEV (reference sequence). CDR3 residues: CASRSRSGGPYNEQFF. CDR3 coding DNA: TGTGCCAGCAGGAGTCGTTCAGGGGGACCGTACAATGAGCAGTTCTTC.